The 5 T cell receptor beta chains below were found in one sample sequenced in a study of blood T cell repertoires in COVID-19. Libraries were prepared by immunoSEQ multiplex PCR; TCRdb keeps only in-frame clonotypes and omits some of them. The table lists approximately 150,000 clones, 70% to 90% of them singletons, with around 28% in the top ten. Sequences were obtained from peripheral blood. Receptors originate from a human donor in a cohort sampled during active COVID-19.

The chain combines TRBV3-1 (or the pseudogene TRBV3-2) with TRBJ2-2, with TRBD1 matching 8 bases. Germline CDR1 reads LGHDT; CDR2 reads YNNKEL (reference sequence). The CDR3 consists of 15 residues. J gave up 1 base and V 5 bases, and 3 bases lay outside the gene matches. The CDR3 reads CASSYRGKNTGELFF. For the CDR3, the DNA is TGTGCCAGCAGCTACAGGGGGAAGAACACCGGGGAGCTGTTTTTT.

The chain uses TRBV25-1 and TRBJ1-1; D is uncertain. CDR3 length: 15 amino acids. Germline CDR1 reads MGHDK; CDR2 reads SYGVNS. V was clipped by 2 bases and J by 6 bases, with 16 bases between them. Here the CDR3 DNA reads TGTGCCAGCAGTGAACCTACGGCAGGCAGGCCTGAAGCTTTCTTT. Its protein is CASSEPTAGRPEAFF.

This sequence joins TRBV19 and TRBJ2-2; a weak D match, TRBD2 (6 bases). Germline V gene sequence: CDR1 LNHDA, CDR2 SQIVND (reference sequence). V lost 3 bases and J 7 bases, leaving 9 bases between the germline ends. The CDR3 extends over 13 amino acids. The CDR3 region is CASSIGGNGELFF. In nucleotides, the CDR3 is TGTGCCAGTAGTATTGGGGGGAACGGGGAGCTGTTTTTT.

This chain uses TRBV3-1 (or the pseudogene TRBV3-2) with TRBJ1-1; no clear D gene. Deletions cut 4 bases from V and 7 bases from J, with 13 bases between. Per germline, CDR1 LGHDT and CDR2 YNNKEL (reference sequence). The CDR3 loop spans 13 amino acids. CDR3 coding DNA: TGTGCCAGCAGCCTTCGCGGGGAAATTGAAGCTTTCTTT. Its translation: CASSLRGEIEAFF.

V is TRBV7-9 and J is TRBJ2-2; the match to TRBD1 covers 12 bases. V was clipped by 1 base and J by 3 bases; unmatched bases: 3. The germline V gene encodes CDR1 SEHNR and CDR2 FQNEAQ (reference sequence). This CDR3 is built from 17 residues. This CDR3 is CASSLDGTGGYTGELFF. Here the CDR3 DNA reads TGTGCCAGCAGCTTAGACGGGACAGGGGGCTACACCGGGGAGCTGTTTTTT.